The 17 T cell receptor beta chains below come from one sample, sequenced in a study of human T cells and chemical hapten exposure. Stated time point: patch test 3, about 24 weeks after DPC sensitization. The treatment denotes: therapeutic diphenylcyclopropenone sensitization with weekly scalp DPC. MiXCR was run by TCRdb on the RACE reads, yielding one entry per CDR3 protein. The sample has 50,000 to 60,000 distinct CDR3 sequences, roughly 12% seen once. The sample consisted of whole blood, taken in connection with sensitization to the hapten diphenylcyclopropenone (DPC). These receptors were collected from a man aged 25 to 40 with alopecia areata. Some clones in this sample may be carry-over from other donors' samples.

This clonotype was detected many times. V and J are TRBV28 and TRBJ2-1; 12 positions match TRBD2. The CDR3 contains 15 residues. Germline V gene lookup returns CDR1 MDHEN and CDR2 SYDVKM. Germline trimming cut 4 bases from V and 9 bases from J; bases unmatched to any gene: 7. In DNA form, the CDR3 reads TGTGCCAGCAGTTCGCTAGCGGGGGGGCCTTCTGAGCAGTTCTTC. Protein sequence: CASSSLAGGPSEQFF.

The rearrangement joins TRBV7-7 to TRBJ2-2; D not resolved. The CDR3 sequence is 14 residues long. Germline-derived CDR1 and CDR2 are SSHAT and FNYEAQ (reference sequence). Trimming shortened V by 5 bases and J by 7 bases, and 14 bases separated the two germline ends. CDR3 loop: CASSRQTGGGELFF. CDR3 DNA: TGTGCCAGCAGCCGACAAACCGGCGGCGGGGAGCTGTTTTTT.

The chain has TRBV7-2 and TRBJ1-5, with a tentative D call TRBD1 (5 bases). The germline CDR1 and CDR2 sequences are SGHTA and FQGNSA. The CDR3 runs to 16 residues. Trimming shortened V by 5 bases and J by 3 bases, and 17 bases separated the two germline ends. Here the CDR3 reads CASSTVLGTVNQPQHF. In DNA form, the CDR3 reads TGTGCCAGCAGCACCGTGCTCGGGACGGTCAATCAGCCCCAGCATTTT.

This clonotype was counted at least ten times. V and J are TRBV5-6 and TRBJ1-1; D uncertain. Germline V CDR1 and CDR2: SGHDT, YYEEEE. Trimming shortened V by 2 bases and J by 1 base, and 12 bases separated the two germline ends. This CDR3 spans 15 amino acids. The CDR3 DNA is TGTGCCAGCAGCTTAGTGCCGGGGAGGAACACTGAAGCTTTCTTT. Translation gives CASSLVPGRNTEAFF.

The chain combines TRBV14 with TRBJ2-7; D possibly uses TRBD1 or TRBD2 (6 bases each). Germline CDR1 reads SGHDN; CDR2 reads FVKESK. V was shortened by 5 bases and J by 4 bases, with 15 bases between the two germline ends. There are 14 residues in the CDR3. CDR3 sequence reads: CASSYGLGGYEQYF. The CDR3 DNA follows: TGTGCCAGCAGCTACGGGTTAGGGGGGTACGAGCAGTACTTC. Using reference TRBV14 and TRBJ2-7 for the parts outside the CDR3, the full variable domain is EAGVTQFPSHSVIEKGQTVTLRCDPISGHDNLYWYRRVMGKEIKFLLHFVKESKQDESGMPNNRFLAERTGGTYSTLKVQPAELEDSGVYFCASSYGLGGYEQYFGPGTRLTVT.

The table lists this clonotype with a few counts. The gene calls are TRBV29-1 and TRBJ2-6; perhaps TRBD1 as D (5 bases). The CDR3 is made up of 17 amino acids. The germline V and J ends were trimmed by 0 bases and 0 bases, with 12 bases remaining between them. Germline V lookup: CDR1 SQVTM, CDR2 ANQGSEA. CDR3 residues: CSVEDLGHSSGANVLTF. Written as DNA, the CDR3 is TGCAGCGTTGAAGATCTTGGACACAGCTCTGGGGCCAACGTCCTGACTTTC.

The chain's CDR3 is CATSDSGHMNTGELFF. The CDR3 nucleotides are TGTGCCACCAGTGATTCGGGGCATATGAACACCGGGGAGCTGTTTTTT. The V gene is TRBV24-1, the J gene TRBJ2-2, with D possibly being TRBD1 or TRBD2 (5 bases each). The CDR3 consists of 16 residues. Deletions cut 2 bases from V and 1 base from J, with 10 bases between. Germline V lookup: CDR1 KGHDR, CDR2 SFDVKD.

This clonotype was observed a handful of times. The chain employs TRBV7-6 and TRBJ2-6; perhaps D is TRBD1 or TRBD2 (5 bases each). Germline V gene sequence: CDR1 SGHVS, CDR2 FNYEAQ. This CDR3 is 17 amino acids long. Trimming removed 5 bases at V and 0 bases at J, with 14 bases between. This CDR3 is CASSDRAGSSGANVLTF. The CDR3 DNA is TGTGCCAGCAGCGACCGGGCAGGGAGCTCTGGGGCCAACGTCCTGACTTTC.

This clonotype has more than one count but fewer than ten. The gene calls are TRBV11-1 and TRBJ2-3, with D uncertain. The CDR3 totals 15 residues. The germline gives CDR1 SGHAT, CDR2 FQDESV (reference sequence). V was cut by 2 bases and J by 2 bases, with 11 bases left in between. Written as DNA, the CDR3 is TGTGCCAGCAGCTTACTACGGACCACCACAGATACGCAGTATTTT. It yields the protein CASSLLRTTTDTQYF.

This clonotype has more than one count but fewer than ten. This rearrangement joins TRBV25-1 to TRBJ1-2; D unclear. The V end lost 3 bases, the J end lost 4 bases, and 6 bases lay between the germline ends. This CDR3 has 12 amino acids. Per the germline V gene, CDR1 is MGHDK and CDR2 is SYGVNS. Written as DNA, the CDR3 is TGTGCCAGCAGTGACAGTAGCTATGGCTACACCTTC. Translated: CASSDSSYGYTF.

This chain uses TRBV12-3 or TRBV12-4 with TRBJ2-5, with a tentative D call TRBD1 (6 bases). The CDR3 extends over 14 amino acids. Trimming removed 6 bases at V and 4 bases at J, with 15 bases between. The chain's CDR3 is CASSHYIGGETQYF. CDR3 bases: TGTGCCAGCAGCCACTACATAGGGGGAGAGACCCAGTACTTC.

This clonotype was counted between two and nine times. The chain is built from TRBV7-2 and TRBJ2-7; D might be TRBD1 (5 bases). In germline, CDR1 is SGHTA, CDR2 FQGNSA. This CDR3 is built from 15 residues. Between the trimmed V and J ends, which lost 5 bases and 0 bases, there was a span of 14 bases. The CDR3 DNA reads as TGTGCCAGCAGCCACCACCGACAGATCTCCTACGAGCAGTACTTC. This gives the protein CASSHHRQISYEQYF.

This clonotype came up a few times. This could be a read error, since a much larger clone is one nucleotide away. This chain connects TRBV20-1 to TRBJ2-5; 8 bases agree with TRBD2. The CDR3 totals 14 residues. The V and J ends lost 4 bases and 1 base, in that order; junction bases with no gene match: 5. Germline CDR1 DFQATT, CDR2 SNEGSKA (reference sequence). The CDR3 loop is CSANGGGLQETQYF. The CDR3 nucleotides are TGCAGTGCTAATGGCGGGGGGCTCCAAGAGACCCAGTACTTC.

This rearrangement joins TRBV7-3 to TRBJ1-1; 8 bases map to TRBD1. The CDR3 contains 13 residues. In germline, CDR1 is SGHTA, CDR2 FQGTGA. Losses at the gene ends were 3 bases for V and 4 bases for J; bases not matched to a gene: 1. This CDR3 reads CASSFGQGTEAFF. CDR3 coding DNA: TGTGCCAGCAGCTTCGGACAGGGCACTGAAGCTTTCTTT.

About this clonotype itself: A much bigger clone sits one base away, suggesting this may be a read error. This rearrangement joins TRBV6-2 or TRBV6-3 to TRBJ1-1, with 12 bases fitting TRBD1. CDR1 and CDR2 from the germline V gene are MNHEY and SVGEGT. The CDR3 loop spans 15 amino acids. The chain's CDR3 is CACSSPGQGATEAFF. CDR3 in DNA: TGTGCCTGCAGTTCTCCGGGACAGGGGGCTACTGAAGCTTTCTTT.

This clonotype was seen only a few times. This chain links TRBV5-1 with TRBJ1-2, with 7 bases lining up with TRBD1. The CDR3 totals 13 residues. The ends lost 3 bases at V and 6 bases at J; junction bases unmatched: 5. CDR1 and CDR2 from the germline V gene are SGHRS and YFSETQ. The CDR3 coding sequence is TGCGCCAGCAGCTACGGGACAGACAATGGCTACACCTTC. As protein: CASSYGTDNGYTF.

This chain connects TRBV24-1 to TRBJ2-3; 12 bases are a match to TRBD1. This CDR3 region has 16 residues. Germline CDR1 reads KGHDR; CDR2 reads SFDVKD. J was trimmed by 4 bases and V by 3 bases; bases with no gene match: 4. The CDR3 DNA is TGTGCCACCAGTGATCCGGGACAGGGGGCGTCAGATACGCAGTATTTT. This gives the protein CATSDPGQGASDTQYF.